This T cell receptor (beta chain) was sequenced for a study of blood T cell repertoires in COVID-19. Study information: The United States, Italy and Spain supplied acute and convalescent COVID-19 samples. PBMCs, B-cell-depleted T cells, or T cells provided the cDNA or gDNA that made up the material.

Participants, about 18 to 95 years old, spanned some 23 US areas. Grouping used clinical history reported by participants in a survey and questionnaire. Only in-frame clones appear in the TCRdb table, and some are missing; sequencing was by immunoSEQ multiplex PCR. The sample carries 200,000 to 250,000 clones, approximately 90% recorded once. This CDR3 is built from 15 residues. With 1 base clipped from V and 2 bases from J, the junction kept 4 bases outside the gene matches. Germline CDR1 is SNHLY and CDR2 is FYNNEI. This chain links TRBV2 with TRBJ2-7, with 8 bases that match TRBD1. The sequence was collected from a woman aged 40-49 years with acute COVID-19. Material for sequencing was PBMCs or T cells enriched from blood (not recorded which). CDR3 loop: CASSEGRGRTYEQYV. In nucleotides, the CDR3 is TGTGCCAGCAGTGAAGGCAGGGGGCGAACCTACGAGCAGTACGTC.